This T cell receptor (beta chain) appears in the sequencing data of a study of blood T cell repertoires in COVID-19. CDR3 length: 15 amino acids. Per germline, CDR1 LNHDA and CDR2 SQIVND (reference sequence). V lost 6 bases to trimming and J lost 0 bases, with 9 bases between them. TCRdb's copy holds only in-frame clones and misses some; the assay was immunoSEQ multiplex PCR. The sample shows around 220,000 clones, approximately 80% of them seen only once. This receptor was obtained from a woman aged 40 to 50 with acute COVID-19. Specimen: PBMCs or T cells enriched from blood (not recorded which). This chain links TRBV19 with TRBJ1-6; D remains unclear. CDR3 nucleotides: TGTGCCAGTAGACCAGGAAGCTCCTATAATTCACCCCTCCACTTT. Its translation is CASRPGSSYNSPLHF.